The entry that follows covers one TCR beta chain sequence. Trimming stripped 2 bases from V and 5 bases from J, with 13 bases between. Germline-derived CDR1 and CDR2 are SGHNT and YYREEE (reference sequence). The CDR3 consists of 14 residues. This sample is drawn from a study of cytomegalovirus exposure and HLA in healthy donors. Vbeta (60) and Jbeta (13) primers were used in the PCR. Here immunoSEQ multiplex PCR was the method, and the copy in TCRdb shows in-frame clones only, minus some. The data show around 100,000 clones, around 74% seen once. This sequence joins TRBV5-4 and TRBJ1-2; perhaps TRBD1 as D (5 bases). Material: PBMCs. The sequence came from a male donor in good health and CMV-seropositive. CDR3 DNA: TGTGCCAGCAGCTTCCTCGAGGGGACTTATGGCTACACCTTC. Its translation: CASSFLEGTYGYTF.